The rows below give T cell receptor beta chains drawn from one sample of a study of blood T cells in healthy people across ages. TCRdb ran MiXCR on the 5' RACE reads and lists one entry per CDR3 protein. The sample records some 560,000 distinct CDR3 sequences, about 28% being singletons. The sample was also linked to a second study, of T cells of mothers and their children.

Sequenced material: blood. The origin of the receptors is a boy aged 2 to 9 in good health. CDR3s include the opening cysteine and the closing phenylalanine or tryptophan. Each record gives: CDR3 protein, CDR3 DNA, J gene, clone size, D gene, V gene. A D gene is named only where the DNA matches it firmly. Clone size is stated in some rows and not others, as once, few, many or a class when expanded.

CASLAQMTGSKGQYF TGTGCCAGCTTAGCACAGATGACAGGGAGTAAGGGGCAGTACTTC TRBJ2-5 . TRBD1 TRBV7-8
CSVGSRRETQYF TGCAGCGTGGGTTCCAGGCGGGAGACCCAGTACTTC TRBJ2-5 . . TRBV29-1
CAWSSGDRGVPLHF TGTGCCTGGAGTTCGGGGGACAGGGGGGTACCCCTCCACTTT TRBJ1-6 . TRBD1 TRBV30
CASSPFEVGTEAFF TGCGCCAGCTCCCCCTTTGAGGTGGGCACTGAAGCTTTCTTT TRBJ1-1 few . TRBV5-1
CASSQDLGLAVTGELFF TGCGCCAGCAGCCAAGATCTGGGGCTAGCGGTCACCGGGGAGCTGTTTTTT TRBJ2-2 . TRBD2 TRBV4-3
CASSPTGDGGLETQYF TGTGCCAGCAGCCCCACCGGCGATGGGGGGCTAGAGACCCAGTACTTC TRBJ2-5 . . TRBV9
CASSMPTSGINHEQFF TGTGCCAGCAGCATGCCAACTAGCGGGATAAACCATGAGCAGTTCTTC TRBJ2-1 . TRBD2 TRBV5-5
CASSSINERPKETQYF TGTGCCAGCAGCTCCATAAACGAGCGGCCTAAAGAGACCCAGTACTTC TRBJ2-5 . . TRBV27
CASSEYAGAYNEQFF TGTGCCAGCAGTGAATACGCGGGGGCTTACAATGAGCAGTTCTTC TRBJ2-1 few . TRBV25-1
CSASIPDTQYF TGCAGTGCTAGCATCCCAGATACGCAGTATTTT TRBJ2-3 few . TRBV20-1
CASSEIPGLIAKNIQYF TGTGCCAGCAGTGAAATCCCGGGTCTGATAGCCAAAAACATTCAGTACTTC TRBJ2-4 . . TRBV2
CASSAASGANTGELFF TGTGCCAGCTCAGCCGCCTCGGGGGCGAACACCGGGGAGCTGTTTTTT TRBJ2-2 . . TRBV18
CSVDWGLTEQFF TGCAGCGTTGATTGGGGACTAACTGAGCAGTTCTTC TRBJ2-1 . TRBD2 TRBV29-1
CASSQGDYYEQYF TGTGCCAGCAGCCAAGGTGACTACTACGAGCAGTACTTC TRBJ2-7 . . TRBV4-2
CASSLDSAGLDGYTF TGTGCCAGCAGCTTAGATTCGGCAGGGTTGGATGGCTACACCTTC TRBJ1-2 . . TRBV11-2
CAISAREAGANVLTF TGTGCCATCAGTGCAAGGGAGGCGGGGGCCAACGTCCTGACTTTC TRBJ2-6 . . TRBV10-3
CASSPAELQETQYF TGCGCCAGCAGCCCAGCGGAGCTTCAAGAGACCCAGTACTTC TRBJ2-5 . . TRBV4-3
CSVEGTGGSYGYTF TGCAGCGTTGAGGGGACAGGGGGCAGCTATGGCTACACCTTC TRBJ1-2 many TRBD1 TRBV29-1
CASSPGASGQETQYF TGTGCCAGCAGCCCGGGGGCTAGCGGCCAAGAGACCCAGTACTTC TRBJ2-5 many . TRBV7-2
CASSEGTGPPGNTIYF TGTGCCAGCAGTGAAGGGACAGGCCCCCCTGGAAACACCATATATTTT TRBJ1-3 few TRBD1 TRBV2